This T cell receptor (beta chain) was obtained from a study of beta chain features in type 1 diabetes. About the research overall: Healthy donors and patients had similar age, gender and cell yields.

The CDR3 runs 13 residues. Germline V gives CDR1 LGHNA, CDR2 YSLEER. Trimming pared 0 bases from V and 6 bases from J, leaving 8 bases between. Sorting with CD45RO/CCR7/CD25/CD127/CD95/CD27 yielded naive, central memory, regulatory and stem-like memory CD4+ cells. Over 95% purity was reached by all sorted populations. This clone was found a few times. Its antigen remains unidentified. Whole-study results and caveats: Across all four CD4+ subsets, people with type 1 diabetes showed modestly shorter TCRB CDR3s.

As every portion of the isolated RNA was reverse transcribed, the sequencing read expressed TCRB transcripts. TCRdb's copy holds only in-frame clones and misses some; the assay was immunoSEQ multiplex PCR. The profile covers a few hundred thousand clones, with 15% appearing a single time and approximately 0.015% taken by the ten largest. Sequencing was done on a sample of naive CD4+ T cells from blood. This clonotype was sampled from a man younger than 35 with type 1 diabetes. The chain has TRBV4-3 and TRBJ2-5; unclear D gene. CDR3 coding DNA: TGCGCCAGCAGCCAAGATACCAGGAAGACCCAGTACTTC. It yields the protein CASSQDTRKTQYF.